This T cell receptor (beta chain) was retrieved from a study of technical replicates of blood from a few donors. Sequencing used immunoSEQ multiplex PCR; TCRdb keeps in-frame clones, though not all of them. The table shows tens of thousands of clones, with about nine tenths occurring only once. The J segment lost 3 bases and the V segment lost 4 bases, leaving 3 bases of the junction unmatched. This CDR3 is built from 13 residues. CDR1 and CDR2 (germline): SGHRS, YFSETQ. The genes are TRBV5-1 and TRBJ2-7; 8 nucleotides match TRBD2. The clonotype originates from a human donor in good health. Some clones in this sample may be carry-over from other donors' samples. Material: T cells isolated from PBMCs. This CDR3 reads CASSERGIYEQYF. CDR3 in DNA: TGCGCCAGCAGCGAGCGGGGGATCTACGAGCAGTACTTC.